The next 5 T cell receptor beta chains were all read from a single sample in a study of OX40 agonist ivuxolimab in advanced cancers. The repertoire was sequenced with immunoSEQ multiplex PCR; TCRdb's copy has only in-frame clones and lacks some. The profile covers tens of thousands of clones, with more than 80% appearing a single time and approximately 2% taken by the ten largest. Sample: CD4+ or CD8+ T cells sorted from blood, taken in a trial of the OX40 agonist ivuxolimab. The receptors originated from an adult with an advanced solid tumor such as melanoma, head and neck, liver or kidney cancer.

The V gene is TRBV5-8, the J gene TRBJ2-5, with 11 nucleotides matching TRBD2. The end of the DNA fits TRBJ2-7 better, so the J call may be wrong. The CDR3 covers 15 residues. CDR1 is SGHTS, CDR2 YDEGEE, per germline. The CDR3 spells CASSPGLAEAYEQYF. CDR3 coding DNA: TGTGCCAGCAGCCCGGGACTAGCGGAGGCCTACGAGCAGTACTTC.

V gene TRBV5-1 combines with J gene TRBJ2-1, with TRBD1 as a possible D gene (5 bases). V gave up 4 bases and J gave up 8 bases, with 13 bases separating them. The CDR3 has 13 amino acids. Germline CDR1 is SGHRS and CDR2 is YFSETQ. The CDR3 loop is CASSGGHGDEQFF. In nucleotides, the CDR3 is TGCGCCAGCAGCGGCGGACACGGAGATGAGCAGTTCTTC.

The chain employs TRBV4-2 and TRBJ2-2; a possible D gene is TRBD1 (6 bases). With 0 bases removed from V and 2 bases from J, the gap between germline ends came to 10 bases. The CDR3 is made up of 16 amino acids. Looked up from germline, CDR1 is LGHNA and CDR2 is YNFKEQ. The CDR3, as DNA: TGTGCCAGCAGCCAAGAATCAGGGGCTAACACCGGGGAGCTGTTTTTT. This gives the protein CASSQESGANTGELFF.

V gene TRBV10-3 combines with J gene TRBJ2-7; 7 bases map to TRBD1. The germline V gene has CDR1 ENHRY and CDR2 SYGVKD. CDR3 size: 15 residues. J gave up 4 bases and V 4 bases, and 10 bases lay outside the gene matches. CDR3 in DNA: TGTGCCATCAGTGGGGATCGACAGGGTCGATACGAGCAGTACTTC. It specifies CAISGDRQGRYEQYF.

The chain links TRBV30 to TRBJ1-1; D unclear. The CDR3 length is 13 residues. Trimming pared 5 bases from V and 1 base from J, leaving 11 bases between. Germline V gene data show CDR1 as GTSNPN and CDR2 as SVGIG (reference sequence). The DNA of the CDR3 is TGTGCCTGGGCGCGGTGGGGGAACACTGAAGCTTTCTTT. Its translation: CAWARWGNTEAFF.